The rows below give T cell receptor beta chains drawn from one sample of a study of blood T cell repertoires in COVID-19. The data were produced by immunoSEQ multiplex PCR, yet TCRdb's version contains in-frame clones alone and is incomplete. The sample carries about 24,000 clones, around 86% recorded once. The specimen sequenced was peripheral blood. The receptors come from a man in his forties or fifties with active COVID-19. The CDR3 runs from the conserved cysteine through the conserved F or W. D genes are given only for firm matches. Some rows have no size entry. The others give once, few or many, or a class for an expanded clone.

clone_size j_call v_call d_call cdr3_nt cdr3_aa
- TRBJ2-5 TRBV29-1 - TGCAGCGTGGTTCCCAGGGAGACCCAGTACTTC CSVVPRETQYF
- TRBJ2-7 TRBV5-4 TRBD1 TGTGCCAGCAGATTACCCGGGACAGGACCCAACGAGCAGTACTTC CASRLPGTGPNEQYF
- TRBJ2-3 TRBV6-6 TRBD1 TGTGCCACCGGGACAGGGGGTCCAGATACGCAGTATTTT CATGTGGPDTQYF
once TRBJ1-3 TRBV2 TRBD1 TGTGCCAGCACTGCGGGACAGGCTTCTGGAAACACCATATATTTT CASTAGQASGNTIYF
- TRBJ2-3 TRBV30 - TGTGCCTGGAGTGGGGAGGATACGCAGTATTTT CAWSGEDTQYF
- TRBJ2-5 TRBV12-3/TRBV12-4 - TGTGCCAGCAGTAGGGGAGAGACCCAGTACTTC CASSRGETQYF
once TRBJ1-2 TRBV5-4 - TGTGCCAGCAGCTTGGGCGGAGGGGATTCCTCCTATGGCTACACCTTC CASSLGGGDSSYGYTF
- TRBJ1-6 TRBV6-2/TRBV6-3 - TGTGCCAGCAGTTACGCCCGGGGACTTAGGAGTGGATTTAATTCACCCCTCCACTTT CASSYARGLRSGFNSPLHF
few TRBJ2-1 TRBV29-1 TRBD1 TGCAGCGTTGAAGATAAGGGGGCGCGGAATCCTTCGCAGTTCTTC CSVEDKGARNPSQFF
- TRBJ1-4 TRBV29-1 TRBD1 TGCAGCGTTGGGGGACAGAGTCGAAATGAAAAACTGTTTTTT CSVGGQSRNEKLFF
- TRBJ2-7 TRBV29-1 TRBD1 TGCAGCGTTCCCGGGACAGGGGGTTACGAGCAGTACTTC CSVPGTGGYEQYF
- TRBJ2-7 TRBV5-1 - TGCGCCAGCAGCTTGGACCCCGCAGGCTACGAGCAGTACTTC CASSLDPAGYEQYF
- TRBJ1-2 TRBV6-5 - TGTGCCAGCGCCGACGGGCGACAGTCGGGCGGCTACACCTTC CASADGRQSGGYTF
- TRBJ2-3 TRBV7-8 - TGTGCCAGCAGGGACCCGGGGTTATACACAGATACGCAGTATTTT CASRDPGLYTDTQYF
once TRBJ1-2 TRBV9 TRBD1 TGTGCCAGCAGCGGTCAAGGGGGCTTCAACTATGGCTACACCTTC CASSGQGGFNYGYTF
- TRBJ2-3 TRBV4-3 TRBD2 TGCGCCAGCAGCCAAGATTGGGGTTTTTCTAGCGGGAGTACAGATACGCAGTATTTT CASSQDWGFSSGSTDTQYF
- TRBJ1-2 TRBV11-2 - TGTGCCAGCAGCCCTGGGGGCGGTTATGGCTACACCTTC CASSPGGGYGYTF
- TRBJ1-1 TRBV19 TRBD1 TGTGCCAGTCAACACGTGGACAGGAGCAACACTGAAGCTTTCTTT CASQHVDRSNTEAFF
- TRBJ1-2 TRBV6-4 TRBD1 TGTGCCAGCAGTGACTCAGGGGGCTCTGGCTACACCTTC CASSDSGGSGYTF
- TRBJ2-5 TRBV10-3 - TGTGCCATCAGGGACAGTCAAGAGACCCAGTACTTC CAIRDSQETQYF
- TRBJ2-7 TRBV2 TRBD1 TGTGCCAGCAGGGACAGGGTCTACGAGCAGTACTTC CASRDRVYEQYF
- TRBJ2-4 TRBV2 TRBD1 TGTGCCAGCAGGGACAGGGTTTCCAAAAACATTCAGTACTTC CASRDRVSKNIQYF
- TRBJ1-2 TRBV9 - TGTGCCAGCAGCGCAGGTATAGGCAACTATGGCTACACCTTC CASSAGIGNYGYTF
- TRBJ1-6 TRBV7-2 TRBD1 TGTGCCAGCAGGGCGACCGGGACAGATAATTCACCCCTCCACTTT CASRATGTDNSPLHF
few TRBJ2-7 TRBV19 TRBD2 TGTGCCAGTAGTCCATTAGCGGGAGCGTCTCGTGAGCAGTACTTC CASSPLAGASREQYF
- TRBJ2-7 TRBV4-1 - TGCGCCAGCAGCCAAGGATGGGGCTCCCACTACGAGCAGTACTTC CASSQGWGSHYEQYF
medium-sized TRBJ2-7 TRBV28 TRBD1 TGTGCCAGCAGCAACAGGGGAGAGCAGTACTTC CASSNRGEQYF
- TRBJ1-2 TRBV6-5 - TGTGCCAGCAGTCCGCGGGGGGGCGCCATGTCTGGCTACACCTTC CASSPRGGAMSGYTF
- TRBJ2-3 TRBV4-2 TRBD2 TGTGCCAGCAGCCCGACTAGCGGGGGCGCTGGGGGAGGGCAGTATTTT CASSPTSGGAGGGQYF
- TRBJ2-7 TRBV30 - TGTGCCTGGAGTCGGAGGGGGCTCGGGGGTCACGAGCAGTACTTC CAWSRRGLGGHEQYF
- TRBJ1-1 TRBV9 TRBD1 TGTGCCAGCAGCCCGACGACAGGGTATACCACTGAAGCTTTCTTT CASSPTTGYTTEAFF
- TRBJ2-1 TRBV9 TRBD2 TGTGCCAGCAGCGTAGCAAGCGGGGTAAACAATGAGCAGTTCTTC CASSVASGVNNEQFF
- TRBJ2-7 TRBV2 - TGTGCCAGCAGTGCTTTGGGCAGGGTTAACGAGCAGTACTTC CASSALGRVNEQYF
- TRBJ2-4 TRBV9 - TGTGCCAGCAGCGTAGGTAGCGGTAAAAACATTCAGTACTTC CASSVGSGKNIQYF
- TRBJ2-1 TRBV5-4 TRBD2 TGTGCCAGCAGCTTGAGTCTAGCGGGACGCAATGAGCAGTTCTTC CASSLSLAGRNEQFF
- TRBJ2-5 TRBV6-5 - TGTGCCAGCAGTTTCCAGACTAGCCAAGAGACCCAGTACTTC CASSFQTSQETQYF
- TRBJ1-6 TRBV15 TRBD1 TGTGCCACCAGCAAGGGAACTTCAGGGGGCACTCACCTCTATAATTCACCCCTCCACTTT CATSKGTSGGTHLYNSPLHF
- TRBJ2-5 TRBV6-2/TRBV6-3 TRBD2 TGTGCCAGCAGTTACACGGGACTAGACCAAGAGACCCAGTACTTC CASSYTGLDQETQYF
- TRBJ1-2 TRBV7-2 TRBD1 TGTGCCAGCAGCCTCGACAGGGTCTCTAACTATGGCTACACCTTC CASSLDRVSNYGYTF
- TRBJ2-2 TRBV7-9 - TGTGCCAGCAGCTTATCTAGTCGGAGCACCGGGGAGCTGTTTTTT CASSLSSRSTGELFF
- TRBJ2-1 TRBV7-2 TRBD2 TGTGCCAGCAGCTTAGATCCAGCGGGGGGTGGGTTCTTC CASSLDPAGGGFF
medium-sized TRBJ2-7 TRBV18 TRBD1 TGTGCCAGCTCAACCGGGACAGGGGCCTACGAGCAGTACTTC CASSTGTGAYEQYF